This T cell receptor (beta chain) was sequenced for a study of neurological immune-mediated disorders. CDR1 and CDR2 (germline): SGHKS, YYEKEE (reference sequence). The CDR3 runs 13 residues. Ten or more counts support this clonotype. A read error may produce the germline difference seen at one junction end. Time point indicated: longitudinal time-point 1 (baseline). 5'RACE generated cDNA with 10-nucleotide random UMIs. Using its own MiXCR run on the 5' RACE reads, TCRdb lists one record per CDR3 protein. The table shows about 49,000 distinct CDR3 sequences, with 10% occurring only once. Sequenced: PBMCs. This chain connects TRBV5-5 to TRBJ1-1, with TRBD1 identical over 8 bases. This sequence was found in a woman aged 40 to 49 in good health. The DNA of the CDR3 is TGTGCCAGCAGCGCGGACAGGGACCGTTATAAGATCTTT. It codes for CASSADRDRYKIF.